The clone carrying this T cell receptor (beta chain) was recorded at least ten times. Sequencing involved patients with CD8+CD57+ cell expansion previously shown by flow cytometry. These data come from a study of CD8+CD57+ T cells in acquired aplastic anemia. Across the study: CD4+ and CD8+ cells, once sorted, gave DNA averaging about 3.4 ug.

Profiling that covered TCR beta VDJ and CDR3 relied on genomic DNA as its template. TCRdb re-analysed the reads in MiXCR, keeping a single row per CDR3 protein. The sample holds some 150,000 distinct CDR3 sequences, roughly 43% seen once. V shed 7 bases and J shed 0 bases, with 12 bases lying between them. Germline V CDR1 and CDR2: SNHLY, FYNNEI. The CDR3 extends over 15 amino acids. Specimen: sorted CD4+, CD8+, or CD8+CD57+ T cells (not recorded which) from PBMCs. This clonotype was sampled from a human donor with aplastic anemia. V usage is TRBV2 and J usage is TRBJ2-2; D gene uncertain. The CDR3: CASNSRGTNTGELFF. DNA of the CDR3: TGTGCCAGCAATAGTCGCGGAACGAACACCGGGGAGCTGTTTTTT. The full variable domain, completed using reference TRBV2 and TRBJ2-2, is EPEVTQTPSHQVTQMGQEVILRCVPISNHLYFYWYRQILGQKVEFLVSFYNNEISEKSEIFDDQFSVERPDGSNFTLKIRSTKLEDSAMYFCASNSRGTNTGELFFGEGSRLTVL.